This T cell receptor (beta chain) was recorded in a study of shared clonotypes between healthy human individuals. The germline V gene encodes CDR1 DFQATT and CDR2 SNEGSKA (reference sequence). The CDR3 runs 11 residues. Trimming removed 4 bases at V and 1 base at J, with 5 bases between. In regard to this clone: Other nucleotide sequences from this sample produce the same CDR3.

As handled by the study authors: Sequence data from immunoSEQ were junction-only and lacked quality scores; consequently, filtering differed. Sequenced by immunoSEQ multiplex PCR; TCRdb stores in-frame clones only, minus some. V, J and clone size reflect that table, while D and trimming were determined from the DNA. Of hundreds of thousands of clones in the sample, around 80% are singletons; the top ten hold 12%. Healthy adults negative for HIV, lacking recent acute infections or vaccinations, served as donors. Nashville, Tennessee was home to all donors, who were Caucasian adults. The source is a woman between 40 and 50 years old in good health. Some clones in this sample may be carry-over from other donors' samples. This sequence joins TRBV20-1 and TRBJ2-7; no clear D gene. Sequencing was carried out using PBMCs. The CDR3 is CSAKRSYEQYF. The CDR3 coding sequence is TGCAGTGCTAAAAGGTCCTACGAGCAGTACTTC.